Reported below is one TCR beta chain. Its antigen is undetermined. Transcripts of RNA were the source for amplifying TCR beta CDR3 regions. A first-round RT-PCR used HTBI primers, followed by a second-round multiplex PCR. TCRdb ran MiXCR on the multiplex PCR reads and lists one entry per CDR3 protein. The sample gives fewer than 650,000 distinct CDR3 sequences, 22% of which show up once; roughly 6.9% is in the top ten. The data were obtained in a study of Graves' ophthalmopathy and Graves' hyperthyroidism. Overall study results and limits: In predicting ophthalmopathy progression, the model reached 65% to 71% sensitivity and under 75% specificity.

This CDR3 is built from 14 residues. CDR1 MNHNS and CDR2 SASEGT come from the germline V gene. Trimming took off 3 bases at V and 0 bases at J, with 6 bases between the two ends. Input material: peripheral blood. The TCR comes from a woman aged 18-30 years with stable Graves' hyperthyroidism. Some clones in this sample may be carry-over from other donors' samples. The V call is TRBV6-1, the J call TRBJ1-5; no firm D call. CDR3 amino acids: CASSDGRSNQPQHF. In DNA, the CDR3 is TGTGCCAGCAGTGATGGCCGTAGCAATCAGCCCCAGCATTTT.